This TCR beta chain was recorded in a study of beta chain features in type 1 diabetes (dated by TCRdb to the late 2010s). With respect to the entire study: No differences in mean age, gender distribution, total cell number or subset yield were found between patients and healthy donors. The study compared the TCRB repertoires of sorted circulating CD4+ T cell subsets in recently diagnosed type 1 diabetes patients with those in matched healthy donors. A total of approximately 110,000,000 sorted cells were examined across all samples, and a strong correlation was observed between cell number per subset and RNA yield. Regulatory and stem cell-like memory subsets were isolated from only 8 patients and roughly 8 healthy donors, whereas naive and central memory subsets came from all 30 or so donors. General conclusions and limits of the study: PCR might favor shorter templates, but patient and control samples were amplified and corrected together, so any skew would affect both groups equally. Because the HLA sub-analyses included only small numbers of individuals, any influence of HLA type on TCRB rearrangement was left unresolved. In all four CD4+ subsets, TCRB CDR3 length was moderately but significantly shorter in type 1 diabetes patients. At VDJ recombination sites, type 1 diabetes patients had fewer insertions and more deleted nucleotides, which implies abnormalities in thymic rearrangement. Because cDNA was sequenced instead of genomic DNA, activated cells with high expression could be over-represented, although the groups did not differ in activation or CD3 levels. The naive, central memory and regulatory TCRB repertoires appeared to resemble one another more closely among patients than among healthy donors.

Each donor gave one peripheral blood draw, averaging roughly 120 mL, which was collected into heparinised tubes. Naive, central memory, regulatory and stem cell-like memory CD4+ T cells were sorted on a BD FACSAria II using a panel including CD45RO, CCR7, CD25, CD127, CD95 and CD27. Every sorted population had a purity above 95%. PBMCs were isolated right away by Lymphoprep density gradient centrifugation and were stained directly, without culture. So that batch effects would be minimized, each experiment stained and sorted samples in pairs, pairing one healthy donor with one patient. The High Capacity cDNA Reverse Transcription Kit was used to reverse transcribe all of the isolated RNA, meaning that expressed TCRB transcripts were what got sequenced. Naive, central memory and regulatory T cell samples underwent deep immunoSEQ sequencing, averaging roughly 3.5 million total reads per sample. After sorted cells were lysed in RLT buffer, RNA was extracted with DNase-treated RNeasy Micro or Mini kits, with the choice depending on cell number. Each cell subset was processed on its own to prevent cross-contamination, while patient and healthy donor samples were processed together. Using the immunoSEQ multiplex PCR, TCRB sequences were amplified from cDNA into 87-bp fragments spanning the CDR3 region. Amplicons were sequenced on the Illumina HiSeq platform. Regarding the original processing steps: Synthetic template baselines were used to correct PCR bias computationally, reads within Hamming distance 2 were collapsed, and singletons that could not be merged were discarded. Reads were aligned against IMGT to assign V, D and J genes, CDR3 length and insertions or deletions at six rearrangement sites. Within each subset, clonotype counts were normalized to sorted cell number, and only after that were true diversity and Gini coefficients computed with the tcR R package. The overlap coefficient, calculated on TCRB nucleotide sequences, was used to quantify repertoire sharing. As a proxy for the pre-selection repertoire, out-of-frame TCRB sequences from naive cells were analyzed. TCRdb limited this immuneACCESS table to in-frame rearrangements with V and J called. A share of clones is missing; checked studies link under half to unresolved V genes, and the rest is unexplained. Clone size and the V and J calls come from that table; the DNA yielded D and trimming. The sample table lists 600,000 or so clones, 11% to 15% of them with a count of one. Approximately 0.043% of the sample is taken by the ten largest.

From the cysteine through the phenylalanine, the CDR3 covers 14 amino acids. Only CDR3 DNA remains: 42 bases, in frame from the first base. CDR1 and CDR2 were assigned from the germline V gene as SQVTM and ANQGSEA. Ends trimmed: V by 6 bases, J by 6 bases; bases unmatched to a gene: 11. Turning to this clone: Its target antigen remains unknown. No clone much larger than this one lies a single base away; base qualities are absent.

This TCR derives from a man aged 18 to 30 with type 1 diabetes. The rearrangement combines TRBV29-1 with TRBJ1-2; 9 bases in between match TRBD1. Sample: naive CD4+ T cells from blood. The cell subset or site label corresponds to: true naive CD4+ T cells. The DNA sequence is given as TGCAGCGTGCAACAGGGGGCGCTACTGGATGGCTACACCTTC. Its coded protein is CSVQQGALLDGYTF.